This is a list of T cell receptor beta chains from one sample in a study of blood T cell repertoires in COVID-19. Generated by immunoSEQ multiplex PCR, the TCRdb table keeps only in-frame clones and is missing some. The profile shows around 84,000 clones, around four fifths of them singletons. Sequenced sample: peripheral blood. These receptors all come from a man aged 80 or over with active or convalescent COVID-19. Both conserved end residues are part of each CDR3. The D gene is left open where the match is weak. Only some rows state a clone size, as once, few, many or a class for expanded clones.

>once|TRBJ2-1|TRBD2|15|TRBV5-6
CASRLAGGPYNEQFF
TGTGCCAGCAGGCTAGCGGGAGGACCCTACAATGAGCAGTTCTTC
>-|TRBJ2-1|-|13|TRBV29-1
CSVERLRYNEQFF
TGCAGCGTTGAAAGGTTGAGGTACAATGAGCAGTTCTTC
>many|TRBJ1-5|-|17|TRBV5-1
CASSLLPLQGQGQPQHF
TGCGCCAGCAGCTTGCTACCTTTACAGGGTCAGGGCCAGCCCCAGCATTTT
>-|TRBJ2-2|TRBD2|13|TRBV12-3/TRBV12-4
CASQRGGIGELFF
TGTGCCAGCCAAAGGGGAGGGATCGGGGAGCTGTTTTTT
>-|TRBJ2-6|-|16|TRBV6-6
CASRGQQNSGANVLTF
TGTGCCAGCAGGGGACAACAAAACTCTGGGGCCAACGTCCTGACTTTC
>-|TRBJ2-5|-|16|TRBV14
CASSHPAGTYGETQYF
TGTGCCAGCAGCCACCCAGCCGGGACATATGGGGAGACCCAGTACTTC
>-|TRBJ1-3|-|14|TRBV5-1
CASSLKGGENTIYF
TGCGCCAGCAGCTTGAAGGGAGGAGAAAACACCATATATTTT
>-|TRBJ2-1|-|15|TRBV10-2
CASSVRGSSYNEQFF
TGCGCCAGCAGTGTACGGGGGAGCTCCTACAATGAGCAGTTCTTC
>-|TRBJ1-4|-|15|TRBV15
CATSRESGIREKLFF
TGTGCCACCAGCAGAGAGTCGGGGATTCGGGAAAAACTGTTTTTT
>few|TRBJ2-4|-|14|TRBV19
CASMDRGAKNIQYF
TGTGCCAGTATGGACCGGGGAGCGAAAAACATTCAGTACTTC
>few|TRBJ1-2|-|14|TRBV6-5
CATETYGIIYGYTF
TGTGCCACCGAGACATATGGTATTATCTATGGCTACACCTTC
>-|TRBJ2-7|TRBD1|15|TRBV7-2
CASSSGGSLGYEQYF
TGTGCCAGCAGCTCAGGGGGATCCCTGGGATACGAGCAGTACTTC
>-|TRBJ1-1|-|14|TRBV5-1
CASSLGQAYTEAFF
TGCGCCAGCAGCTTGGGACAGGCTTACACTGAAGCTTTCTTT
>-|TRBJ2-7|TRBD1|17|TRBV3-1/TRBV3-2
CASSQKEGTGVSYEQYF
TGTGCCAGCAGCCAAAAAGAAGGGACAGGGGTTTCGTACGAGCAGTACTTC
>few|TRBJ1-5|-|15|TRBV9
CASSLTRGTNQPQHF
TGTGCCAGCAGCCTGACACGGGGTACGAATCAGCCCCAGCATTTT
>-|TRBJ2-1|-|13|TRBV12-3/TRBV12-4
CASSRGSYNEQFF
TGTGCCAGCAGTAGAGGCTCCTACAATGAGCAGTTCTTC
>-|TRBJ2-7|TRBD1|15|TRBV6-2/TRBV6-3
CASSYTGTATYEQYF
TGTGCCAGCAGTTACACGGGGACAGCTACCTACGAGCAGTACTTC
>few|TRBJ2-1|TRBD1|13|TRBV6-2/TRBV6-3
CASSTYRGNEQFF
TGTGCCAGCAGTACCTACAGGGGAAATGAGCAGTTCTTC
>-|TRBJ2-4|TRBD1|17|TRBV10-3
CAISGTTGKEAKNIQYF
TGTGCCATCAGTGGAACGACAGGGAAAGAAGCCAAAAACATTCAGTACTTC
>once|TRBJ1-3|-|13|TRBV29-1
CSVKESSGNTIYF
TGCAGCGTAAAGGAGAGCTCTGGAAACACCATATATTTT
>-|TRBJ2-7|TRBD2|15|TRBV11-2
CASSTTPTSAGEQYF
TGTGCCAGCAGCACGACCCCTACTAGCGCGGGGGAGCAGTACTTC
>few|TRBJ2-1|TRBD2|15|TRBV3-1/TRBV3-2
CASSQGTSGSNEQFF
TGTGCCAGCAGCCAAGGGACTAGCGGGAGCAATGAGCAGTTCTTC
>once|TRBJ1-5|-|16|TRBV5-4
CASTSRVRTSNQPQHF
TGTGCCAGCACCAGTAGGGTAAGGACATCCAATCAGCCCCAGCATTTT
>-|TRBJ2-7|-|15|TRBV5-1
CASSSTKGGTYEQYF
TGCGCCAGCAGCTCCACTAAAGGGGGTACCTACGAGCAGTACTTC
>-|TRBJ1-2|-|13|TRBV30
CAWSVSGNYGYTF
TGTGCCTGGAGTGTTTCGGGGAACTATGGCTACACCTTC
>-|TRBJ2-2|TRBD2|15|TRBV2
CATGERGGQTGELFF
TGTGCCACCGGGGAGCGGGGGGGCCAGACCGGGGAGCTGTTTTTT
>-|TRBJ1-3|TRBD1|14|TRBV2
CASRGQGLGNTIYF
TGTGCCTCCCGGGGACAGGGGTTGGGAAACACCATATATTTT